This TCR beta chain derives from a study of blood T cells in healthy people across ages. Then a second PCR, running about 6 to 11 cycles, was carried out with a sample-barcoded 5' primer and a J-beta primer mix. TCRdb passed the 5' RACE reads through MiXCR, listing each CDR3 protein once. The sample carries some 860,000 distinct CDR3 sequences, approximately 53% recorded once. Regarding this clonotype: Its antigen is not known.

Samples had at least 6.5 million PBMCs isolated from them. Per sample, no less than 5.5 micrograms of total RNA were extracted. Findings of the study overall: The fall in TCR beta diversity per million T cells was roughly linear with age. With naive T cell percentage, TCR beta diversity showed a strong correlation.

The CDR3 totals 14 residues. V dropped 6 bases and J dropped 5 bases, with 14 bases sitting between them. The J gene is TRBJ1-5, the V gene TRBV12-3 or TRBV12-4, with TRBD1 as a possible D gene (5 bases). This sequence originates from a man aged 40-49 years in good health. What was sequenced was blood. The chain's CDR3 is CASRITQGDQPQHF. CDR3 DNA sequence: TGTGCCAGCAGGATAACTCAGGGAGATCAGCCCCAGCATTTT.